The rows below give T cell receptor beta chains drawn from one sample of a study of T cell responses to AZD1222 COVID-19 vaccine. Measured with immunoSEQ multiplex PCR; TCRdb has only the in-frame clones, and not every one. The sample has around 140,000 clones, about nine tenths seen once. Sequencing used peripheral blood, obtained 28 days after the second AZD1222 dose. These receptors were obtained from an adult who received the AZD1222 COVID-19 vaccine. Both conserved end residues are part of each CDR3. The D gene is left open where the match is weak. Only some rows state a clone size, as once, few, many or a class for expanded clones.

V gene	J gene	clone size	D gene	CDR3 protein	CDR3 DNA
TRBV30	TRBJ1-3	many	TRBD1	CAWTSRDRGGNTIYF	TGTGCCTGGACGAGCCGGGACAGGGGTGGAAACACCATATATTTT
TRBV19	TRBJ1-1	NA	TRBD1	CASRPRQGMNTEAFF	TGTGCCAGTAGACCAAGACAGGGAATGAACACTGAAGCTTTCTTT
TRBV5-4	TRBJ2-7	NA	NA	CASRPQAGGPYEQYF	TGTGCCAGCAGGCCCCAAGCCGGCGGGCCCTACGAGCAGTACTTC
TRBV9	TRBJ1-1	NA	TRBD1	CASSGLGQGGSEAFF	TGTGCCAGCAGCGGATTGGGACAGGGAGGGAGCGAAGCTTTCTTT
TRBV2	TRBJ1-4	NA	NA	CASRRGLNEKLFF	TGTGCCAGCAGGCGGGGCCTTAATGAAAAACTGTTTTTT
TRBV27	TRBJ1-1	NA	TRBD1	CASSLYPTGVGTEAFF	TGTGCCAGCAGTTTATACCCGACAGGGGTGGGGACTGAAGCTTTCTTT
TRBV15	TRBJ1-1	few	NA	CATSRDGGTLRTEAFF	TGTGCCACCAGCAGAGATGGGGGGACTCTAAGGACTGAAGCTTTCTTT
TRBV7-3	TRBJ2-3	NA	TRBD2	CASSLDQVGRDRYF	TGTGCCAGCAGCTTAGATCAAGTCGGGAGGGATCGGTATTTT
TRBV11-2	TRBJ1-1	NA	NA	CASSLVGGPTEAFF	TGTGCCAGCAGCTTAGTCGGGGGGCCCACTGAAGCTTTCTTT
TRBV5-5	TRBJ2-7	NA	NA	CASSLVATVSSYEQYF	TGTGCCAGCAGCTTGGTGGCGACGGTTTCTTCGTACGAGCAGTACTTC
TRBV19	TRBJ1-1	NA	NA	CASSTRQATEAFF	TGTGCCAGTAGTACTCGACAGGCCACTGAAGCTTTCTTT
TRBV24-1	TRBJ2-3	once	NA	CATSSSTDTQYF	TGTGCCACCTCGTCTAGCACAGATACGCAGTATTTT
TRBV27	TRBJ1-4	NA	TRBD1	CASSLMALGTGIPPTNEKLFF	TGTGCCAGCAGTTTAATGGCCTTGGGGACAGGGATTCCCCCAACTAATGAAAAACTGTTTTTT
TRBV6-5	TRBJ1-1	NA	NA	CASSYYGTPNTEAFF	TGTGCCAGCAGTTACTACGGGACTCCGAACACTGAAGCTTTCTTT
TRBV19	TRBJ2-7	few	NA	CASSIRDGYYEQYF	TGTGCCAGTAGTATCCGGGACGGATACTACGAGCAGTACTTC
TRBV5-5	TRBJ2-7	NA	NA	CASYPDGGSSYEQYF	TGTGCCAGCTATCCGGACGGAGGGAGCTCCTACGAGCAGTACTTC